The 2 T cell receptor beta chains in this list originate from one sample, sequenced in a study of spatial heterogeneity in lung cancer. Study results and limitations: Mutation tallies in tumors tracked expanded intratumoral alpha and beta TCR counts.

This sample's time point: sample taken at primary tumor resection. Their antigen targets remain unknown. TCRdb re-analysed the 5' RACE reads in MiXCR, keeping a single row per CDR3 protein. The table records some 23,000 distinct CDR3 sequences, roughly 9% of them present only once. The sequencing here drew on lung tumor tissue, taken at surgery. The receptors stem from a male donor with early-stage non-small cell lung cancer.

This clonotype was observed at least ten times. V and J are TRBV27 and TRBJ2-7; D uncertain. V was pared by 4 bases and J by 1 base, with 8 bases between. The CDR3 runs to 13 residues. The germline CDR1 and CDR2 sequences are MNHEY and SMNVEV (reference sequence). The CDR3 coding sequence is TGTGCCAGCAGTTCGGCGGATTCCTACGAGCAGTACTTC. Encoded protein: CASSSADSYEQYF.

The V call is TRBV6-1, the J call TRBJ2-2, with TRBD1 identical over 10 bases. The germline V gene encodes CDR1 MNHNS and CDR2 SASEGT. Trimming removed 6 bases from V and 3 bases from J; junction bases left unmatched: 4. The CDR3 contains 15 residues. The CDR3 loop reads CASRSGTGDTGELFF. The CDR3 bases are TGTGCCAGCAGATCCGGGACAGGGGACACCGGGGAGCTGTTTTTT.